The 13 T cell receptor beta chains below come from one sample, sequenced in a study of CD4+ T cells in melanoma. Using immunoSEQ multiplex PCR, the repertoire was profiled, and TCRdb retains in-frame clones only, with some absent. The repertoire holds roughly 140,000 clones, with about 90% as singletons. These receptors were obtained from a human donor with melanoma.

The chain links TRBV5-1 to TRBJ1-3; D ambiguous. V was trimmed by 0 bases and J by 4 bases, leaving 8 bases between them. Germline CDR1 SGHRS, CDR2 YFSETQ. The length of the CDR3 is 14 residues. DNA of the CDR3: TGCGCCAGCAGCTTGGGCTCGCTCGGAAACACCATATATTTT. This encodes CASSLGSLGNTIYF.

Here the CDR3 reads CASSPGQGHPYTF. In DNA, the CDR3 is TGTGCCAGCAGCCCCGGACAGGGACATCCCTACACCTTC. The chain carries TRBV11-3 and TRBJ1-2; 8 nucleotides agree with TRBD1. Germline V gene lookup returns CDR1 SGHNT and CDR2 YENEEA. V lost 5 bases, J lost 10 bases, and 9 bases stayed unmatched. The CDR3 runs to 13 residues.

The V and J genes are TRBV5-1 and TRBJ2-3; D is unclear. With 1 base removed from V and 2 bases from J, the gap between germline ends came to 8 bases. This CDR3 is 14 amino acids long. Germline V gene sequence: CDR1 SGHRS, CDR2 YFSETQ. CDR3: CASSLRSNTDTQYF. The CDR3 DNA follows: TGCGCCAGCAGCTTGAGAAGCAACACAGATACGCAGTATTTT. The variable domain in full, completed from reference TRBV5-1 and TRBJ2-3, reads KAGVTQTPRYLIKTRGQQVTLSCSPISGHRSVSWYQQTPGQGLQFLFEYFSETQRNKGNFPGRFSGRQFSNSRSEMNVSTLELGDSALYLCASSLRSNTDTQYFGPGTRLTVL.

This chain connects TRBV10-3 to TRBJ1-1; D possibly corresponds to TRBD1 (5 bases). Germline-derived CDR1 and CDR2 are ENHRY and SYGVKD. This CDR3 is built from 15 residues. V was shortened by 6 bases and J by 2 bases, with 16 bases between the two germline ends. CDR3 sequence (DNA): TGTGCCATCAGGCCCGCCTGGGGGGAAAACACTGAAGCTTTCTTT. It encodes CAIRPAWGENTEAFF.

V gene TRBV7-6 combines with J gene TRBJ2-6, with 8 nucleotides matching TRBD1. This CDR3 comprises 19 residues. With 4 bases clipped from V and 2 bases from J, the junction kept 13 bases outside the gene matches. Germline CDR1 and CDR2: SGHVS and FNYEAQ. This CDR3 is CASSSFLRTGFPGANVLTF. Written as DNA, the CDR3 is TGTGCCAGCAGCTCTTTCCTCAGGACAGGGTTTCCTGGGGCCAACGTCCTGACTTTC.

This clone has just one count. J is TRBJ2-2 and V is TRBV10-2; a weak D match, TRBD1 (7 bases). The CDR3 length is 15 residues. V gave up 6 bases and J gave up 0 bases, with 11 bases separating them. Per germline, CDR1 WSHSY and CDR2 SAAADI. CDR3 loop: CASSPGGTNTGELFF. CDR3 in DNA: TGCGCCAGCAGCCCAGGGGGGACGAACACCGGGGAGCTGTTTTTT.

In DNA, the CDR3 is TGTGCTAGTGAGGAAGCGGCAACCCTCACAGATACGCAGTATTTT. Translating gives CASEEAATLTDTQYF. The rearrangement links TRBV12-5 to TRBJ2-3; D possibly corresponds to TRBD2 (5 bases). Germline CDR1 is LGHNT and CDR2 is FRNRAP. The CDR3 spans 15 residues. V was shortened by 7 bases and J by 2 bases, with 16 bases between the two germline ends.

The V and J genes are TRBV5-6 and TRBJ1-2, with 8 bases fitting TRBD1. Germline lookup yields CDR1 SGHDT and CDR2 YYEEEE. Trimming cost V 6 bases and J 3 bases; bases outside gene matches: 7. CDR3 size: 14 residues. The CDR3 region is CASTTGGLDYGYTF. The CDR3 DNA reads TGTGCCAGCACTACAGGGGGGCTGGACTATGGCTACACCTTC.

The rearrangement uses TRBV19 and TRBJ1-2; the D gene is possibly TRBD1 (5 bases). CDR1 LNHDA and CDR2 SQIVND come from the germline V gene (reference sequence). The CDR3 loop spans 13 amino acids. The ends were cut back, 7 bases at V and 8 bases at J, with 17 bases in the middle. Here the CDR3 DNA reads TGTGCCAGTACCCCGCTAGGGGATCAGGGCTACACCTTC. Translating gives CASTPLGDQGYTF.

The V and J genes are TRBV11-2 and TRBJ2-7; 7 positions agree with TRBD1. This CDR3 comprises 15 residues. Trimming removed 8 bases from V and 3 bases from J; junction bases left unmatched: 13. Germline V lookup: CDR1 SGHAT, CDR2 FQNNGV. The CDR3 region is CASRMTGSPDYEQYF. CDR3 in DNA: TGTGCCAGCCGAATGACAGGGTCTCCGGACTACGAGCAGTACTTC.

V is TRBV6-1 and J is TRBJ2-5, with D perhaps matching TRBD2 (5 bases). The germline V and J ends were trimmed by 4 bases and 5 bases, with 11 bases remaining between them. Germline CDR1 is MNHNS and CDR2 is SASEGT. CDR3 length: 13 residues. The CDR3 region has the DNA TGTGCCAGCAGTGTCGAGGGCGGCGAGACCCAGTACTTC. Translation: CASSVEGGETQYF.

This chain joins TRBV2 and TRBJ1-1, with 9 bases lining up with TRBD1. The CDR3 has 14 residues. CDR1 is SNHLY and CDR2 is FYNNEI in the germline V gene. Trimming cost V 5 bases and J 3 bases; bases outside gene matches: 4. DNA of the CDR3: TGTGCCAGCAGTAGGGACAGGGAGGACACTGAAGCTTTCTTT. Residues: CASSRDREDTEAFF. The full variable domain, in which reference TRBV2 and TRBJ1-1 provide the parts outside the CDR3, is EPEVTQTPSHQVTQMGQEVILRCVPISNHLYFYWYRQILGQKVEFLVSFYNNEISEKSEIFDDQFSVERPDGSNFTLKIRSTKLEDSAMYFCASSRDREDTEAFFGQGTRLTVV.

The chain couples TRBV18 to TRBJ2-2, with 7 bases that match TRBD1. CDR1 and CDR2 (germline): KGHSH, LQKENI. The CDR3 spans 16 residues. The V gene end was trimmed by 6 bases and the J gene end by 4 bases; junction bases not matched to a gene: 11. CDR3 coding DNA: TGTGCCAGCTCCCGCGGGCCGACAGGGAGCACCGGGGAGCTGTTTTTT. It is translated as CASSRGPTGSTGELFF.